Sequencing of this TCR beta chain was carried out in a study of cytomegalovirus exposure and HLA in healthy donors. Whole-study results and caveats: HLA restriction was apparent for most CMV-associated TCR beta chains in a later analysis. A later analysis linked a missense variant in DCLRE1C to the trimming of TCR beta V and J genes. Among donors in an Asian-associated ancestry cluster, a later analysis reportedly found fewer N-insertions than the approximately 670-donor mean. The classifier was said to identify cytomegalovirus status with high specificity and sensitivity.

As to this clone: Antigen specificity is unknown.

Germline CDR1 and CDR2: SGHNT and YYREEE (reference sequence). The CDR3 is 12 residues long. The V end was cut by 7 bases, the J end by 6 bases, with 10 bases between. The PCR employed 60 Vbeta primers together with 13 Jbeta primers. Libraries were prepared by immunoSEQ multiplex PCR; TCRdb keeps only in-frame clonotypes and omits some of them. The sample consists of 150,000 to 200,000 clones, 75% to 85% of them appearing once. The clonotype was recovered from a woman aged 25 to 45 in good health and CMV-seropositive. The rearrangement links TRBV5-4 to TRBJ2-2; D possibly corresponds to TRBD1 (5 bases). Sequenced: PBMCs. In nucleotides, the CDR3 is TGTGCCAGCTCAATGGGGCCCGGGGAGCTGTTTTTT. Protein: CASSMGPGELFF.